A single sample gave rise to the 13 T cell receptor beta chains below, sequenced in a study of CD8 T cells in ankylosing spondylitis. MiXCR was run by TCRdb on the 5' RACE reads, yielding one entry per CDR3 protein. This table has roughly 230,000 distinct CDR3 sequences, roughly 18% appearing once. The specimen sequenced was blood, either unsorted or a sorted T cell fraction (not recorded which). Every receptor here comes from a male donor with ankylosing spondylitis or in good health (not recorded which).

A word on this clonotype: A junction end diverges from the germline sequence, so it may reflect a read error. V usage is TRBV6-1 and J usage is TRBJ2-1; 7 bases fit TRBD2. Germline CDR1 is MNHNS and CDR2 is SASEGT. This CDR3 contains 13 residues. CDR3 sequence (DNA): TGTGCTAGCAAGGGCGGGAGTGACAATGAGCAGTTCTTC. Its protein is CASKGGSDNEQFF.

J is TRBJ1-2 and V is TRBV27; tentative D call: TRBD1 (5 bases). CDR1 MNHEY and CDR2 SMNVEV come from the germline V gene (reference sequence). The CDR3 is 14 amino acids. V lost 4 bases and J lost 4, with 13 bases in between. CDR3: CASSSLVGGYGYTF. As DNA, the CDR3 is TGTGCCAGCAGTTCTCTAGTTGGGGGCTATGGCTACACCTTC.

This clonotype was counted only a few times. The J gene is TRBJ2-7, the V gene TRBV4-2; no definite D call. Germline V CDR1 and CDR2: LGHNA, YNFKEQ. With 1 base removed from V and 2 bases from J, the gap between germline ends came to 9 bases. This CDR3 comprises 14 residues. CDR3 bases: TGTGCCAGCAGCCAAGGAGGATCCACCTACGAGCAGTACTTC. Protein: CASSQGGSTYEQYF.

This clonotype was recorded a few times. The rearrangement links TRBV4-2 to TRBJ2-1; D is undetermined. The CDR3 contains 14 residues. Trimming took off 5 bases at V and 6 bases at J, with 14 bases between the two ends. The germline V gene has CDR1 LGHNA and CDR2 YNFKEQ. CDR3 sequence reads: CASSRPDESNEQFF. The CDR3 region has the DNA TGTGCCAGCAGCAGACCCGACGAGAGCAATGAGCAGTTCTTC.

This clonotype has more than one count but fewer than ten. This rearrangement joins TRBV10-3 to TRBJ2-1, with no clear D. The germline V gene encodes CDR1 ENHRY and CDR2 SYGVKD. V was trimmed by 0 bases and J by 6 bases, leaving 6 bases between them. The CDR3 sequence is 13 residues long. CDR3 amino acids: CAISESTGNEQFF. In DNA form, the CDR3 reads TGTGCCATCAGTGAGTCGACTGGCAATGAGCAGTTCTTC.

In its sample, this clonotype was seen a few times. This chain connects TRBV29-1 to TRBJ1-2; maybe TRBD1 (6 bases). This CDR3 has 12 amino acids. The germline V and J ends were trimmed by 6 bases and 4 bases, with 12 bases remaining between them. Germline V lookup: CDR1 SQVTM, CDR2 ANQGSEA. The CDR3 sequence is CSVSQGSYGYTF. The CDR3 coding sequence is TGCAGCGTCAGCCAGGGGAGCTATGGCTACACCTTC.

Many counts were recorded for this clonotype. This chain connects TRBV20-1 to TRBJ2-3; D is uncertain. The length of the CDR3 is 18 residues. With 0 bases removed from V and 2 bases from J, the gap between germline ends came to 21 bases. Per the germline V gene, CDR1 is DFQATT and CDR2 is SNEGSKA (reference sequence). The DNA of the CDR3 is TGCAGTGCTAGAGATCCGGAAGACACAAGGTCAATCACAGATACGCAGTATTTT. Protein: CSARDPEDTRSITDTQYF.

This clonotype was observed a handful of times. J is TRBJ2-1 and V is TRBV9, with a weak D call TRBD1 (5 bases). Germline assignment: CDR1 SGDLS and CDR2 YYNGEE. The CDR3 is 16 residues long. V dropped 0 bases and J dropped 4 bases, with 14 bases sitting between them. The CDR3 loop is CASSVGASGWYNEQFF. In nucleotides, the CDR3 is TGTGCCAGCAGCGTAGGAGCGTCAGGGTGGTACAATGAGCAGTTCTTC.

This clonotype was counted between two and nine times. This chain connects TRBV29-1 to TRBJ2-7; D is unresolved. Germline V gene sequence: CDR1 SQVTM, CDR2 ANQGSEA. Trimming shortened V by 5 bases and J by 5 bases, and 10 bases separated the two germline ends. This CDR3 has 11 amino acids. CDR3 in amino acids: CSVRASHEQYF. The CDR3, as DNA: TGCAGCGTTCGGGCTTCCCACGAGCAGTACTTC.

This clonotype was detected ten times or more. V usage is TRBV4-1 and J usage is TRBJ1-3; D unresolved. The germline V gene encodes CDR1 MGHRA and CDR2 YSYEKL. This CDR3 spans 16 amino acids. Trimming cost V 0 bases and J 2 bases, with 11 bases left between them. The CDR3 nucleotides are TGCGCCAGCAGCCAAGATGGAACCTCTACTGGAAACACCATATATTTT. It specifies CASSQDGTSTGNTIYF.

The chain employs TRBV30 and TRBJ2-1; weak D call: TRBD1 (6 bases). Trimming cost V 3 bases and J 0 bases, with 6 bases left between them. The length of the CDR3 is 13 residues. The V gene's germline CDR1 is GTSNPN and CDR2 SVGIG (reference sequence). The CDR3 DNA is TGTGCCTGGAGGGACAGCTCCTACAATGAGCAGTTCTTC. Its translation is CAWRDSSYNEQFF.

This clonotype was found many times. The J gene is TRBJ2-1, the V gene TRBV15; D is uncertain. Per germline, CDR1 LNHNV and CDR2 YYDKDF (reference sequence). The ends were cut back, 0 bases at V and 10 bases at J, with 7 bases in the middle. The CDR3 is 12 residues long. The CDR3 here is CATSRETREQFF. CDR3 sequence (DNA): TGTGCCACCAGCAGAGAAACCCGAGAGCAGTTCTTC.

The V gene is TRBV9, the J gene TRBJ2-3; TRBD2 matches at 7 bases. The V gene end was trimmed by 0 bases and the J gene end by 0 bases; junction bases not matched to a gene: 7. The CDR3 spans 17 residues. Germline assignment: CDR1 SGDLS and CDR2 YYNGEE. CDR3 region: CASSVEGGSVSTDTQYF. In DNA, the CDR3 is TGTGCCAGCAGCGTAGAGGGAGGGTCGGTCAGCACAGATACGCAGTATTTT.